The entry that follows covers one T cell receptor (beta chain) sequence. These data originate in a study of Ad26.COV2.S vaccination and SARS-CoV-2 variants. This CDR3 has 11 amino acids. The V gene lost 0 bases and the J gene lost 8 bases, with 7 bases spanning the gap. The germline V gene has CDR1 DFQATT and CDR2 SNEGSKA (reference sequence). Measured with immunoSEQ multiplex PCR; TCRdb has only the in-frame clones, and not every one. Of some 340,000 clones in the sample, just under 85% were seen once. Noted treatment: roughly 18 received Ad26.COV2.S at low or high dose, single or two shots; roughly five received placebo; per-sample allocation not given. It was on day 63 after the first vaccine or placebo injection that samples were taken.

Specimen: peripheral blood, collected in a trial of Ad26.COV2.S vaccine versus placebo. The V and J genes are TRBV20-1 and TRBJ1-2, with a weak D call TRBD1 (5 bases). The TCR originated in a person between 18 and 65 years old who received the Ad26.COV2.S COVID-19 vaccine or a placebo. CDR3 DNA sequence: TGCAGTGCTAGAGACAGGGACGGCTACACCTTC. Its translation is CSARDRDGYTF.